This T cell receptor (beta chain) is from a study of cytomegalovirus exposure and HLA in healthy donors. Study-level points and caveats: Highest at DRB1 and lowest at HLA-C, TCR association rates differed among HLA loci in a later analysis. A later analysis reported that several of the most significant clusters appeared to be linked to common viral pathogens, among them Epstein-Barr virus. In a later analysis, donors in an Asian-associated ancestry cluster reportedly had fewer N-insertions in productive TCRs than the cohort mean.

V lost 0 bases and J lost 5, with 5 bases in between. CDR1 and CDR2 (germline): SGDLS, YYNGEE. The CDR3 is made up of 12 amino acids. With regard to this clone: Antigen specificity is unknown.

It was with 60 Vbeta and 13 Jbeta primers that the PCR ran. Original handling: Later work found about 80 million unique TCR beta chains, with approximately 12 million shared. The protocol was immunoSEQ multiplex PCR, while the TCRdb copy is restricted to in-frame clones and leaves out a portion. V, J and clone size are taken as reported in that table, and D and trimming were inferred from the DNA itself. This sample has some 200,000 clones, with roughly 78% found just once. This receptor was identified in a girl aged 5 to 17 in good health and CMV-seropositive. The V and J genes are TRBV9 and TRBJ1-2; D not certain. The material sequenced was PBMCs. CDR3: CASSVATYGYTF. The CDR3 nucleotides read TGTGCCAGCAGCGTAGCTACTTATGGCTACACCTTC.